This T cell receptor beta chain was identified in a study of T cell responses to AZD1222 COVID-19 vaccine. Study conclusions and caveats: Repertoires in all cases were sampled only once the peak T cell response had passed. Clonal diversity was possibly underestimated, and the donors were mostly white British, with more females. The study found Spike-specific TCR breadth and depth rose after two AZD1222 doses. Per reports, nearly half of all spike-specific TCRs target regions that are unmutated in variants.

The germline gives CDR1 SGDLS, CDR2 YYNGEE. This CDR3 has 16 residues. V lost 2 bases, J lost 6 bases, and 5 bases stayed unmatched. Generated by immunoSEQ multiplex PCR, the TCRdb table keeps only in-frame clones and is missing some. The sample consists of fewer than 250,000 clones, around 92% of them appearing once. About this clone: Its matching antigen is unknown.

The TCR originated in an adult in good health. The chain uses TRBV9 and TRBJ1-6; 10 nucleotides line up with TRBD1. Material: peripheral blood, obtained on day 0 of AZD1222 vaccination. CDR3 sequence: CASSVHRDRGNSPLHF. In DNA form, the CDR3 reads TGTGCCAGCAGCGTCCACCGGGACAGGGGTAATTCACCCCTCCACTTT.